The source of this T cell receptor (beta chain) is a study of control samples from healthy donors and cancer patients. V gave up 5 bases and J gave up 5 bases, with 14 bases separating them. The CDR3 contains 14 residues. Germline CDR1 and CDR2: LNHDA and SQIVND (reference sequence). Sequenced by immunoSEQ multiplex PCR; TCRdb stores in-frame clones only, minus some. The table lists 120,000 or so clones, approximately 90% of them singletons. The sequenced sample was blood. V usage is TRBV19 and J usage is TRBJ2-3; D is unresolved. The TCR was taken from a man aged 18 to 30 in good health. For the CDR3, the DNA is TGTGCCAGTAGTGGCCCTCGGGTCTTAGATACGCAGTATTTT. This encodes CASSGPRVLDTQYF.